A single sample is the source of the 20 T cell receptor beta chains below, sequenced in a study of T cells in Graves' hyperthyroidism and ophthalmopathy (dated by TCRdb to about 2019). Preparation of the library involved multiplex PCR. Sequencing was performed on an Illumina HiSeq 2000. The TCR beta CDR3 regions were amplified from the RNA transcripts. The TCR CDR3 was subjected to a first round of RT-PCR using the HTBI primer set and the Qiagen OneStep RT-PCR kit. Through fastp at Q25 and MiXCR, TCRdb rebuilt clones from the public reads, retaining in-frame beta chains. CDR3 protein sequences are deduplicated, and each keeps its most common genes and DNA. The sample records 450,000 to 600,000 distinct CDR3 sequences, just under 20% of which are singletons. About 50% of the sample rests with the top ten. Sequenced sample: blood. Source of these receptors: a man aged 40-49 years with Graves' ophthalmopathy.

This clonotype was found many times. Written as DNA, the CDR3 is TGTGCCAGCAGCTTAGGGGTTACGGACCAAGAGACCCAGTACTTC. It translates to CASSLGVTDQETQYF. V gene TRBV7-9 combines with J gene TRBJ2-5; D uncertain. Trimming cost V 1 base and J 0 bases, with 9 bases left between them. Germline CDR1 reads SEHNR; CDR2 reads FQNEAQ (reference sequence). CDR3 length: 15 residues.

This clonotype has just a few counts. The chain joins TRBV7-9 to TRBJ1-1; D remains ambiguous. Germline V gene lookup returns CDR1 SEHNR and CDR2 FQNEAQ (reference sequence). The CDR3 has 10 residues. Trimming stripped 5 bases from V and 11 bases from J, with 9 bases between. CDR3 nucleotide sequence: TGTGCCAGCAGCCCGGTCGGGGCTTTCTTT. Amino acid sequence: CASSPVGAFF.

There are many counts of this clonotype. V usage is TRBV2 and J usage is TRBJ1-2; the match to TRBD1 covers 8 bases. The CDR3 covers 15 residues. V lost 8 bases and J lost 4; bases outside the gene matches: 12. Looked up from germline, CDR1 is SNHLY and CDR2 is FYNNEI. Here the CDR3 DNA reads TGTGCCAGCTCACCTTCGGACAGGGCCCGCTATGGCTACACCTTC. Translated: CASSPSDRARYGYTF.

This clonotype was seen repeatedly, ten times or more. The chain couples TRBV11-2 to TRBJ2-7, with D uncertain. Germline V lookup: CDR1 SGHAT, CDR2 FQNNGV. Trimming stripped 1 base from V and 2 bases from J, with 12 bases between. The CDR3 covers 15 residues. The chain's CDR3 is CASSLAVLSPYEQYF. Here the CDR3 DNA reads TGTGCCAGCAGCTTAGCAGTACTCTCGCCCTACGAGCAGTACTTC.

In its sample, this clonotype was seen a few times. V and J are TRBV3-1 and TRBJ2-5; a weak D match, TRBD2 (5 bases). This CDR3 has 15 residues. The ends were cut back, 1 base at V and 7 bases at J, with 16 bases in the middle. Germline V lookup: CDR1 LGHDT, CDR2 YNNKEL (reference sequence). The CDR3 is CASSQGGSSLRTQYF. In DNA, the CDR3 is TGTGCCAGCAGCCAAGGCGGGTCTTCTCTGAGGACCCAGTACTTC.

As to this clonotype: A much more abundant neighbour one base away suggests this may be a read error. This chain links TRBV28 with TRBJ2-5; a possible D gene is TRBD2 (5 bases). Looked up from germline, CDR1 is MDHEN and CDR2 is SYDVKM. The CDR3 is 15 residues long. V lost 5 bases, J lost 4 bases, and 17 bases lay in between. The CDR3 DNA follows: TGTGCCAGCAGTCCGAGCAAGGGTCGGGGAGAGACCCAGTACTTC. This gives the protein CASSPSKGRGETQYF.

V gene TRBV27 combines with J gene TRBJ2-2; D is ambiguous. Germline CDR1 MNHEY, CDR2 SMNVEV (reference sequence). This CDR3 region has 13 residues. The V end lost 3 bases, the J end lost 8 bases, and 10 bases lay between the germline ends. The CDR3 loop reads CASSFGPGGELFF. The CDR3 DNA reads TGTGCCAGCAGTTTCGGTCCTGGGGGGGAGCTGTTTTTT.

This clonotype was seen ten or more times. V and J are TRBV7-9 and TRBJ2-5, with D hard to call. V was shortened by 4 bases and J by 5 bases, with 20 bases between the two germline ends. This CDR3 region has 16 residues. CDR1 SEHNR and CDR2 FQNEAQ come from the germline V gene (reference sequence). The CDR3 DNA reads TGTGCCAGCAGCTCCGCCCCGGTCCCAGGTGTGGAGACCCAGTACTTC. It codes for CASSSAPVPGVETQYF. Full variable domain (rest looked up from reference TRBV7-9 and TRBJ2-5): DTGVSQNPRHKITKRGQNVTFRCDPISEHNRLYWYRQTLGQGPEFLTYFQNEAQLEKSRLLSDRFSAERPKGSFSTLEIQRTEQGDSAMYLCASSSAPVPGVETQYFGPGTRLLVL.

Many counts were recorded for this clonotype. This chain connects TRBV6-5 to TRBJ1-1, with TRBD1 matching over 7 bases. Germline V lookup: CDR1 MNHEY, CDR2 SVGAGI. The CDR3 runs to 14 residues. V lost 2 bases and J lost 5; bases outside the gene matches: 5. The CDR3 is CASSYRGRDTEAFF. The DNA for the CDR3 is TGTGCCAGCAGTTACAGGGGGCGCGATACTGAAGCTTTCTTT.

There are a few counts of this clonotype. This chain connects TRBV6-1 to TRBJ1-6, with D possibly matching TRBD1 (6 bases). The V and J ends lost 9 bases and 4 bases respectively, with 13 bases between them. CDR3 length equals 14 residues. Germline CDR1 reads MNHNS; CDR2 reads SASEGT. The CDR3 spells CASISGTYNSPLHF. CDR3 nucleotide sequence: TGTGCCAGTATTTCCGGGACATATAATTCACCCCTCCACTTT.

The chain links TRBV5-1 to TRBJ2-7; the match to TRBD1 covers 9 bases. V was clipped by 3 bases and J by 4 bases; unmatched bases: 5. CDR1 and CDR2 (germline): SGHRS, YFSETQ. CDR3 size: 14 residues. The CDR3 loop reads CASSSRDREYEQYF. CDR3 DNA sequence: TGCGCCAGCAGCTCGCGGGACAGGGAGTACGAGCAGTACTTC. The variable domain in full, completed from reference TRBV5-1 and TRBJ2-7, reads KAGVTQTPRYLIKTRGQQVTLSCSPISGHRSVSWYQQTPGQGLQFLFEYFSETQRNKGNFPGRFSGRQFSNSRSEMNVSTLELGDSALYLCASSSRDREYEQYFGPGTRLTVT.

The CDR3 is CASSLGHLGELFF. CDR3 sequence (DNA): TGCGCCAGCAGCTTGGGACACCTCGGGGAGCTGTTTTTT. The chain uses TRBV5-1 and TRBJ2-2; unclear D gene. The CDR3 loop spans 13 amino acids. The V and J ends lost 0 bases and 7 bases respectively, with 7 bases between them. Germline V gene lookup returns CDR1 SGHRS and CDR2 YFSETQ.

Remarks on this clonotype: A junction end diverges from the germline sequence, so it may reflect a read error. The rearrangement joins TRBV2 to TRBJ1-5; D gene uncertain. CDR1 is SNHLY and CDR2 is FYNNEI in the germline V gene. The CDR3 has 14 residues. The CDR3 bases are TGTACCAGCAGTGAAGCGAGGACCAATCAGCCCCAGCATTTT. The encoded protein is CTSSEARTNQPQHF.

This clonotype was counted a few times. Its ends do not fully match the called genes, so a read error is possible. This chain uses TRBV25-1 with TRBJ1-4; D perhaps matches TRBD1 (5 bases). The CDR3 loop spans 17 amino acids. Germline CDR1 and CDR2: MGHDK and SYGVNS. DNA of the CDR3: TGTACCAGCAGTGAAATCCAGGGTCTAGCAACTAATGAAAAACTGTTTTTT. Its translation is CTSSEIQGLATNEKLFF.

The V call is TRBV7-9, the J call TRBJ2-3; 10 positions agree with TRBD2. Germline CDR1 reads SEHNR; CDR2 reads FQNEAQ (reference sequence). The J segment lost 8 bases and the V segment lost 4 bases, leaving 15 bases of the junction unmatched. The CDR3 contains 17 residues. This CDR3 reads CASSSPGLAPDGGTQYF. The DNA for the CDR3 is TGTGCCAGCAGCTCACCGGGACTAGCGCCAGACGGGGGTACGCAGTATTTT.

This clonotype was seen at least ten times. V is TRBV3-1 and J is TRBJ1-1; D remains unclear. Germline-derived CDR1 and CDR2 are LGHDT and YNNKEL (reference sequence). V was shortened by 1 base and J by 5 bases, with 14 bases between the two germline ends. This CDR3 contains 15 residues. For the CDR3, the DNA is TGTGCCAGCAGCCAAGGGAGCGGTGTAGGGACTGAAGCTTTCTTT. Protein: CASSQGSGVGTEAFF.

The chain links TRBV6-1 to TRBJ2-2; 7 nucleotides agree with TRBD1. V was pared by 6 bases and J by 4 bases, with 5 bases of the junction left unmatched. This CDR3 region has 14 residues. From germline, CDR1 is MNHNS and CDR2 SASEGT. CDR3 DNA: TGTGCCAGCAGAAACAGGGGTGGCACCGGGGAGCTGTTTTTT. This codes for CASRNRGGTGELFF.

This clonotype was counted many times. This chain links TRBV7-9 with TRBJ2-1; D gene uncertain. The V end lost 0 bases, the J end lost 5 bases, and 14 bases lay between the germline ends. Germline-derived CDR1 and CDR2 are SEHNR and FQNEAQ (reference sequence). The CDR3 has 16 residues. CDR3 residues: CASSLATGFTNNEQFF. For the CDR3, the DNA is TGTGCCAGCAGCTTAGCGACCGGCTTCACGAACAATGAGCAGTTCTTC.

There are many counts of this clonotype. The V and J genes are TRBV9 and TRBJ2-5, with TRBD1 as a possible D gene (6 bases). Trimming pared 1 base from V and 4 bases from J, leaving 14 bases between. Germline CDR1 is SGDLS and CDR2 is YYNGEE. This CDR3 spans 15 amino acids. DNA of the CDR3: TGTGCCAGCAGCGTAATAGGCATAGGGGGAGAGACCCAGTACTTC. Translated, it gives CASSVIGIGGETQYF.

This clonotype was seen only a few times. This rearrangement joins TRBV30 to TRBJ2-5; 13 nucleotides line up with TRBD2. This CDR3 has 15 amino acids. The junction had 7 bases not matched to a gene; V was cut back by 4 bases and J by 5 bases. Germline-derived CDR1 and CDR2 are GTSNPN and SVGIG (reference sequence). Here the CDR3 reads CAWNTGLAGWETQYF. For the CDR3, the DNA is TGTGCCTGGAACACGGGACTAGCGGGATGGGAGACCCAGTACTTC. Looking up the rest from reference TRBV30 and TRBJ2-5 gives the full variable domain: SQTIHQWPATLVQPVGSPLSLECTVEGTSNPNLYWYRQAAGRGLQLLFYSVGIGQISSEVPQNLSASRPQDRQFILSSKKLLLSDSGFYLCAWNTGLAGWETQYFGPGTRLLVL.